Each of the 22 T cell receptor beta chains below was sequenced from the same sample in a study of blood T cell repertoires in COVID-19. Assay: immunoSEQ multiplex PCR; the TCRdb copy retains only in-frame clones and omits some. The data hold some 50,000 clones, with 87% observed a single time. Specimen: peripheral blood. The receptors derive from a human donor in a cohort sampled during active COVID-19.

The chain carries TRBV6-2 or TRBV6-3 and TRBJ2-7; 7 bases align to TRBD2. The germline V gene encodes CDR1 MNHEY and CDR2 SVGEGT. V gave up 4 bases and J gave up 0 bases; unmatched junction bases: 6. This CDR3 is 15 amino acids long. The CDR3 region is CASSSHGTNSYEQYF. CDR3 DNA sequence: TGTGCCAGCAGTTCACACGGGACTAACTCCTACGAGCAGTACTTC.

The J gene is TRBJ2-1, the V gene TRBV2; D perhaps matches TRBD1 (6 bases). Germline V gene sequence: CDR1 SNHLY, CDR2 FYNNEI. This CDR3 has 13 residues. The V and J ends lost 6 bases and 7 bases respectively, with 13 bases between them. In nucleotides, the CDR3 is TGTGCCAGCAGGCTCAGGGGTCGGAATGAGCAGTTCTTC. Residues: CASRLRGRNEQFF.

Only a few counts were recorded for this clone. CDR3 bases: TGCGCCAGCAGCCAAAGTTCTAGCGAAGGGGTCACCGGGGAGCTGTTTTTT. Translating it yields CASSQSSSEGVTGELFF. The chain employs TRBV4-1 and TRBJ2-2; D is perhaps TRBD2 (6 bases). The CDR3 runs 17 residues. Trimming took off 2 bases at V and 4 bases at J, with 17 bases between the two ends. Germline V gene sequence: CDR1 MGHRA, CDR2 YSYEKL.

The chain joins TRBV5-6 to TRBJ2-3; 11 nucleotides match TRBD2. V gave up 4 bases and J gave up 8 bases; unmatched junction bases: 12. The CDR3 is 16 residues long. CDR1 SGHDT and CDR2 YYEEEE come from the germline V gene. This CDR3 reads CASSLVSSGRRGTQYF. The CDR3 DNA is TGTGCCAGCAGCCTGGTCTCTAGCGGGAGGCGTGGTACGCAGTATTTT.

CDR3 residues: CASSRTEGYEQYF. The CDR3 DNA reads TGTGCCAGCAGTCGGACAGAGGGATACGAGCAGTACTTC. The chain is built from TRBV12-3 or TRBV12-4 and TRBJ2-7; maybe TRBD1 (6 bases). Trimming removed 5 bases at V and 4 bases at J, with 12 bases between. This CDR3 is 13 amino acids long.

The chain links TRBV28 to TRBJ1-1; a weak D match, TRBD1 (6 bases). Germline V gives CDR1 MDHEN, CDR2 SYDVKM. The CDR3 has 13 amino acids. V lost 1 base, J lost 9 bases, and 12 bases lay in between. The CDR3 region has the DNA TGTGCCAGCAGTTTATTCGACAGGACGAAAGCTTTCTTT. It yields the protein CASSLFDRTKAFF.

The rearrangement links TRBV19 to TRBJ2-7; D is perhaps TRBD1 (6 bases). The CDR3 sequence is 15 residues long. Trimming shortened V by 5 bases and J by 2 bases, and 16 bases separated the two germline ends. Germline CDR1 is LNHDA and CDR2 is SQIVND (reference sequence). CDR3 loop: CASSPQTGWAYEQYF. The CDR3 bases are TGTGCCAGTAGTCCGCAGACAGGCTGGGCCTACGAGCAGTACTTC.

The rearrangement links TRBV4-1 to TRBJ2-7; D perhaps matches TRBD1 (6 bases). V was pared by 1 base and J by 1 base, with 14 bases between. Per germline, CDR1 MGHRA and CDR2 YSYEKL. The CDR3 totals 16 residues. The CDR3 bases are TGCGCCAGCAGCCAAGTTGTAGGTCAGGGGTCCTACGAGCAGTACTTC. The encoded protein is CASSQVVGQGSYEQYF.

The V call is TRBV4-3, the J call TRBJ1-1; TRBD1 agrees at 7 bases. V was clipped by 1 base and J by 7 bases; unmatched bases: 12. Germline CDR1 and CDR2: LGHNA and YSLEER. The CDR3 sequence is 16 residues long. The CDR3 DNA sequence: TGCGCCAGCAGCCAAGGGGTCGACAGGGTATCGGTTGAAGCTTTCTTT. Amino acids: CASSQGVDRVSVEAFF.

The chain has TRBV12-5 and TRBJ1-1; TRBD1 is a possible D gene (6 bases). V gave up 6 bases and J gave up 7 bases, with 12 bases separating them. This CDR3 contains 12 residues. Germline V lookup: CDR1 LGHNT, CDR2 FRNRAP. The CDR3 loop reads CASGQGPIEAFF. CDR3 DNA: TGTGCTAGTGGCCAGGGGCCTATTGAAGCTTTCTTT.

This clone was detected once. The chain couples TRBV12-3 or TRBV12-4 to TRBJ2-5; TRBD2 is a possible D gene (6 bases). There are 13 residues in the CDR3. The V end lost 6 bases, the J end lost 2 bases, and 10 bases lay between the germline ends. The CDR3: CASSPGLQETQYF. CDR3 nucleotide sequence: TGTGCCAGCAGCCCTGGACTACAAGAGACCCAGTACTTC.

The chain links TRBV10-3 to TRBJ2-5; TRBD1 aligns across 10 bases. Germline CDR1 is ENHRY and CDR2 is SYGVKD. The CDR3 length is 15 residues. Trimming took 2 bases from V and 5 from J; bases not matched to a gene: 5. DNA for the CDR3: TGTGCCATCAGTGAGCGACAGGGGGCGGGGGAGACCCAGTACTTC. Its protein is CAISERQGAGETQYF.

The chain joins TRBV5-1 to TRBJ2-1, with TRBD2 matching over 10 bases. The CDR3 has 15 amino acids. V gave up 0 bases and J gave up 5 bases; unmatched junction bases: 2. The V gene's germline CDR1 is SGHRS and CDR2 YFSETQ. Here the CDR3 reads CASSLGLAGDNEQFF. The DNA of the CDR3 is TGCGCCAGCAGCTTGGGGCTAGCGGGAGACAATGAGCAGTTCTTC.

The chain recombines TRBV7-5 with TRBJ2-7; the D call in the table, TRBD2, was not verified against the DNA. TRBV7-5 is listed as a pseudogene. The CDR3 loop spans 13 amino acids. CDR3 loop: CVRSKAGAVEQYF. For the CDR3, the DNA is TGTGTCAGAAGCAAAGCGGGAGCGGTTGAGCAGTACTTC.

V gene TRBV28 combines with J gene TRBJ1-6, with a tentative D call TRBD1 (5 bases). Per the germline V gene, CDR1 is MDHEN and CDR2 is SYDVKM. V lost 4 bases to trimming and J lost 7 bases, with 14 bases between them. CDR3 length: 15 residues. The CDR3 DNA sequence: TGTGCCAGCAGTTCGCCCTCCCGGGGGAATTCACCCCTCCACTTT. Amino acids: CASSSPSRGNSPLHF.

The chain uses TRBV3-1 (or the pseudogene TRBV3-2) and TRBJ2-1; 13 bases are a match to TRBD2. The CDR3 spans 16 residues. The germline CDR1 and CDR2 sequences are LGHDT and YNNKEL (reference sequence). V trimming: 0 bases; J trimming: 10 bases; junction bases outside the gene matches: 6. The CDR3: CASSQEGGLAGREQFF. CDR3 DNA sequence: TGTGCCAGCAGCCAAGAGGGGGGACTAGCGGGACGCGAGCAGTTCTTC.

V and J are TRBV5-1 and TRBJ2-4, with 7 bases aligning to TRBD2. V shed 2 bases, J shed 3 bases, and the junction held 17 bases outside the gene matches. The CDR3 spans 19 residues. CDR1 SGHRS and CDR2 YFSETQ come from the germline V gene. This CDR3 is CASSFGVSGTQMGKNIQYF. The CDR3 bases are TGCGCCAGCAGCTTTGGCGTCAGCGGGACGCAAATGGGCAAAAACATTCAGTACTTC.

The genes are TRBV28 and TRBJ2-7; D may be TRBD1 (7 bases). Looked up from germline, CDR1 is MDHEN and CDR2 is SYDVKM. With 6 bases removed from V and 3 bases from J, the gap between germline ends came to 18 bases. The CDR3 sequence is 15 residues long. The CDR3, as DNA: TGTGCCAGCAGCTCAGGGGGGCAGGGAAGCTACGAGCAGTACTTC. It codes for CASSSGGQGSYEQYF. The complete variable domain, with remaining parts taken from reference TRBV28 and TRBJ2-7, reads DVKVTQSSRYLVKRTGEKVFLECVQDMDHENMFWYRQDPGLGLRLIYFSYDVKMKEKGDIPEGYSVSREKKERFSLILESASTNQTSMYLCASSSGGQGSYEQYFGPGTRLTVT.

V gene TRBV6-6 combines with J gene TRBJ2-3; 10 bases align to TRBD2. V lost 5 bases and J lost 2; bases outside the gene matches: 4. The CDR3 length is 15 residues. The germline V gene has CDR1 MNHNY and CDR2 SVGAGI (reference sequence). The CDR3 DNA follows: TGTGCCAGCAGTCCGCTAGCGGGAGACACAGATACGCAGTATTTT. Residues: CASSPLAGDTDTQYF.

The chain recombines TRBV11-2 with TRBJ2-3; D is unclear. CDR1 and CDR2 from the germline V gene are SGHAT and FQNNGV. V was clipped by 4 bases and J by 10 bases, with 12 bases between them. This CDR3 comprises 12 residues. The CDR3 nucleotides read TGTGCCAGCAGCTCCGGTGTCGTACCGCAGTATTTT. This codes for CASSSGVVPQYF.

This clone has only a few counts. The chain employs TRBV3-1 (or the pseudogene TRBV3-2) and TRBJ2-7, with 8 nucleotides matching TRBD1. The germline CDR1 and CDR2 sequences are LGHDT and YNNKEL (reference sequence). The ends lost 4 bases at V and 3 bases at J; junction bases unmatched: 5. This CDR3 spans 14 amino acids. CDR3 amino acids: CASSLGQDSYEQYF. The DNA of the CDR3 is TGTGCCAGCAGCCTGGGACAGGACAGCTACGAGCAGTACTTC.

V usage is TRBV2 and J usage is TRBJ2-2; D is possibly TRBD1 (6 bases). The germline V and J ends were trimmed by 5 bases and 8 bases, with 6 bases remaining between them. The CDR3 length is 11 residues. Germline V gene data show CDR1 as SNHLY and CDR2 as FYNNEI. CDR3 sequence reads: CASSRGGELFF. In nucleotides, the CDR3 is TGTGCCAGCAGTAGGGGGGGGGAGCTGTTTTTT.